The source of this T cell receptor beta chain is a study of CD8 T cell repertoires and HIV-1 epitope variants. Study-wide background: Separate wells received one of Twenty-five Gag or Nef variant peptides.

Sequenced by immunoSEQ multiplex PCR; TCRdb stores in-frame clones only, minus some. The table has about 3,000 clones, nearly 70% seen once. On this clone: Antigen specificity is unknown.

The CDR3 totals 15 residues. Germline V CDR1 and CDR2: SGHDT, YYEEEE. Trimming stripped 3 bases from V and 4 bases from J, with 17 bases between. Sequenced: cultured CD8+ T cells derived from PBMCs. The receptor's source is a male donor with HIV. This chain joins TRBV5-6 and TRBJ2-7; D ambiguous. The CDR3 DNA reads as TGTGCCAGCAGCTGGTCCGAAAATATGGTGTACGAGCAGTACTTC. It translates to CASSWSENMVYEQYF.